The clone carrying this TCR beta chain turned up a few times. As to treatment: oral pan-JAK inhibitor, 5-10 mg twice daily. Alopecia areata patients provided lesional scalp punch biopsies and peripheral blood. Sorting separated CD4+ and CD8+ T cells out of PBMCs. CDR1 and CDR2 from the germline V gene are SGHDN and FVKESK. CDR3 length: 13 residues. Trimming took 4 bases from V and 10 from J, leaving 14 bases between them. This sample is part of a study of CD8+ T cells in alopecia areata. The wider study: Treatment comprised oral tofacitinib, 5 to 10 mg twice daily, in treated patients.

The authors extracted RNA and reverse transcribed it into cDNA as the sequencing template. Sequencing used immunoSEQ multiplex PCR; TCRdb keeps in-frame clones, though not all of them. This table holds approximately 300,000 clones, roughly 50% found once. The clonotype was recovered from a human donor with alopecia areata. This specimen was CD4+ T cells sorted from blood, taken at week 24, from a patient treated with tofacitinib. The chain has TRBV14 and TRBJ2-1; a weak D match, TRBD1 (6 bases). CDR3 in amino acids: CASSPQGLGEQFF. The DNA for the CDR3 is TGTGCCAGCAGCCCTCAGGGGTTAGGGGAGCAGTTCTTC.